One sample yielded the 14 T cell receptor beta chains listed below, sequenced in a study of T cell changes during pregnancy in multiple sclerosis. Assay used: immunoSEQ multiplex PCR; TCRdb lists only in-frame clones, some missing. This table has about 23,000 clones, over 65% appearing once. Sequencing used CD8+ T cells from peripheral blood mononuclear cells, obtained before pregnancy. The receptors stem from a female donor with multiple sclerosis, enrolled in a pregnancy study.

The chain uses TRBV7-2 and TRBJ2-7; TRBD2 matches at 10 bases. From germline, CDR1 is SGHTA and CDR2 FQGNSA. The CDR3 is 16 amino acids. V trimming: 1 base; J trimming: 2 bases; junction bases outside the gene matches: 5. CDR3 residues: CASSLGIAGGPYEQYF. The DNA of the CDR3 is TGTGCCAGCAGCTTAGGTATAGCGGGAGGCCCCTACGAGCAGTACTTC.

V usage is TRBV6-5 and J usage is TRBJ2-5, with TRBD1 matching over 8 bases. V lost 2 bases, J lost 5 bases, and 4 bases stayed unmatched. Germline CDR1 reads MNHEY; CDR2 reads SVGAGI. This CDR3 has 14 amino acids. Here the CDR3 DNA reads TGTGCCAGCAGTTACGATACAGGGGGGGAGACCCAGTACTTC. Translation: CASSYDTGGETQYF.

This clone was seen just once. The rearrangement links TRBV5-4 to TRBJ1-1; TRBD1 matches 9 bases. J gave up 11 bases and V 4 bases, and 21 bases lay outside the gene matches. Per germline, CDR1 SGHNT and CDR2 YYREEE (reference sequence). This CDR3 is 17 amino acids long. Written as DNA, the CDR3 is TGTGCCAGCAGCCCCGACACTTGGACAGGGGAGGCTGGAGGGGCTTTCTTT. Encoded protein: CASSPDTWTGEAGGAFF.

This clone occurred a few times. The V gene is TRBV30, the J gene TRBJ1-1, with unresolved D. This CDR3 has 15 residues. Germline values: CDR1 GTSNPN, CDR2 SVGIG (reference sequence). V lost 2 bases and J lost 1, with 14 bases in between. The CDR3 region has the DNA TGTGCCTGGAGTCCATCAATCTCAGGGAACACTGAAGCTTTCTTT. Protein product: CAWSPSISGNTEAFF.

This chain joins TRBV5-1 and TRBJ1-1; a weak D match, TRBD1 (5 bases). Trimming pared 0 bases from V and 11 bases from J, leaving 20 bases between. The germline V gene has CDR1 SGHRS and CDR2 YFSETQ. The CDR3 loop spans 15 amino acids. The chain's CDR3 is CASSLGRLGGPGAFF. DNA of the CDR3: TGCGCCAGCAGCTTGGGTCGACTAGGTGGCCCAGGGGCTTTCTTT.

The CDR3 loop is CASSDSNTEAFF. CDR3 DNA sequence: TGTGCCAGCAGTGACAGCAACACTGAAGCTTTCTTT. This rearrangement joins TRBV19 to TRBJ1-1; D is possibly TRBD1 (5 bases). Trimming left V 9 bases short and J 2 bases short, with 10 bases between. Germline assignment: CDR1 LNHDA and CDR2 SQIVND (reference sequence). This CDR3 has 12 residues.

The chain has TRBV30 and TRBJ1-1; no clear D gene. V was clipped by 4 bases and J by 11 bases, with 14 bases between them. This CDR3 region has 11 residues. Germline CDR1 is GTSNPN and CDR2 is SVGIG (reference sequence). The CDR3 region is CAWTRGGEAFF. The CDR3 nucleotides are TGTGCCTGGACGCGGGGAGGCGAGGCTTTCTTT. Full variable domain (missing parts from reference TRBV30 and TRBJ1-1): SQTIHQWPATLVQPVGSPLSLECTVEGTSNPNLYWYRQAAGRGLQLLFYSVGIGQISSEVPQNLSASRPQDRQFILSSKKLLLSDSGFYLCAWTRGGEAFFGQGTRLTVV.

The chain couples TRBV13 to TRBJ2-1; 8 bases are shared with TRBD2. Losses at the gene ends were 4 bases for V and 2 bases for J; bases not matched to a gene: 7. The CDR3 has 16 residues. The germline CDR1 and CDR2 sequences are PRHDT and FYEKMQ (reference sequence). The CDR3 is CASSSLGGGPYNEQFF. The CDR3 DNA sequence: TGTGCCAGCAGCTCCCTGGGCGGGGGGCCCTACAATGAGCAGTTCTTC.

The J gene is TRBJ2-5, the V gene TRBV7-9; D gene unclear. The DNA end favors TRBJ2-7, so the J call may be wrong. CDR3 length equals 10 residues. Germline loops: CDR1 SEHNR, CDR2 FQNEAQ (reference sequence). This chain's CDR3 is CASTSHEQYF. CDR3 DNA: TGTGCCAGCACATCGCACGAGCAGTACTTC.

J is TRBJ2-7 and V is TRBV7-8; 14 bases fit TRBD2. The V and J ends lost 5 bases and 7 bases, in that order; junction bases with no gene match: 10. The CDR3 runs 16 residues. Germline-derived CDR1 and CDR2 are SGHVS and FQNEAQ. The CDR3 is CASSPPGTSGSEEQYF. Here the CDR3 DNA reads TGTGCCAGCAGCCCTCCCGGGACTAGCGGGAGTGAAGAGCAGTACTTC.

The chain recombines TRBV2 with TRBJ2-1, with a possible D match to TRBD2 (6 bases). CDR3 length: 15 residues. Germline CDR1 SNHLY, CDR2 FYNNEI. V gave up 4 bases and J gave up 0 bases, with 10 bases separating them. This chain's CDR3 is CASSGGTLSYNEQFF. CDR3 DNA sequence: TGTGCCAGCAGTGGCGGGACGCTCTCCTACAATGAGCAGTTCTTC.

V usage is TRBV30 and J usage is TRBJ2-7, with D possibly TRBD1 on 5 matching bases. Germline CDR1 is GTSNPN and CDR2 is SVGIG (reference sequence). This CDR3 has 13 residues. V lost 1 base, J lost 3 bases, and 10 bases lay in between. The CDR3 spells CAWSDRPVYEQYF. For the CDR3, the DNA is TGTGCCTGGAGTGACAGGCCCGTCTACGAGCAGTACTTC.

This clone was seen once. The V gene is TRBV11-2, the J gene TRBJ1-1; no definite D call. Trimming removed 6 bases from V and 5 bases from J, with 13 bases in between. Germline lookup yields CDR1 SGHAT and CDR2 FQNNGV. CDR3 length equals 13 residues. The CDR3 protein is CASSLQRRTEAFF. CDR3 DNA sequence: TGTGCCAGCAGTTTGCAAAGGCGGACTGAAGCTTTCTTT.

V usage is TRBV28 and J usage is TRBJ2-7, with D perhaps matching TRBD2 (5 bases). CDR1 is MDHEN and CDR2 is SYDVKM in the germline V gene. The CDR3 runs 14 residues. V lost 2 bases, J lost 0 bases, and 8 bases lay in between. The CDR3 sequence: CASSLGLVSYEQYF. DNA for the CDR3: TGTGCCAGCAGTTTAGGACTTGTCTCCTACGAGCAGTACTTC.